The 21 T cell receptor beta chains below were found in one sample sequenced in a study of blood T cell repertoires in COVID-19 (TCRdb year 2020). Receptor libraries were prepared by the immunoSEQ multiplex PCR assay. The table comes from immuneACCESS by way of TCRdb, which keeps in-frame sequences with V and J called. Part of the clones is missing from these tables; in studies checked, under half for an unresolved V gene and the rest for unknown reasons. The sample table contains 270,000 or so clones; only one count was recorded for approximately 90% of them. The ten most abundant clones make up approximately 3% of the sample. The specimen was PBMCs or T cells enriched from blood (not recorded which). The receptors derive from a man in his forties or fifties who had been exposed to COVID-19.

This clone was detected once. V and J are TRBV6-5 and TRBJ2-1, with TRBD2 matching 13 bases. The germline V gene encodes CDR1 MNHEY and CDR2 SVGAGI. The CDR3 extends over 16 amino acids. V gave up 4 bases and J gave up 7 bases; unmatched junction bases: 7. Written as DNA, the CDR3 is TGTGCCAGCAGTTTATCCGGGACTAGCGGGAAGAATGAGCAGTTCTTC. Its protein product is CASSLSGTSGKNEQFF.

Here the CDR3 DNA reads TGTGCCAGTAGCGGTGAGGGAGTGAGTAATTCACCCCTCCACTTT. This sequence encodes CASSGEGVSNSPLHF. The chain has TRBV7-9 and TRBJ1-6; the D is unclear. The germline gives CDR1 SEHNR, CDR2 FQNEAQ (reference sequence). Trimming took off 9 bases at V and 6 bases at J, with 18 bases between the two ends. The CDR3 loop spans 15 amino acids.

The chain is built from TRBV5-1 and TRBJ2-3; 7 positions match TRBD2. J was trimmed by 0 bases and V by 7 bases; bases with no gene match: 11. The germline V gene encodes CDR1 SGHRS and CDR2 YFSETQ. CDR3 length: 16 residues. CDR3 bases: TGCGCCAGCTCGAGCCCTAGCGGAACTAGCACAGATACGCAGTATTTT. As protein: CASSSPSGTSTDTQYF.

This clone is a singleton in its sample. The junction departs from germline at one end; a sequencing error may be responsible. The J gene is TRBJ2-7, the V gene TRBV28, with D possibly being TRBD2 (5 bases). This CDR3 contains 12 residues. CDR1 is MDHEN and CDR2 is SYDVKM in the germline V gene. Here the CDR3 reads CASSPTPWTLWF. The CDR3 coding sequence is TGTGCCAGCAGCCCCACCCCCTGGACTCTTTGGTTC.

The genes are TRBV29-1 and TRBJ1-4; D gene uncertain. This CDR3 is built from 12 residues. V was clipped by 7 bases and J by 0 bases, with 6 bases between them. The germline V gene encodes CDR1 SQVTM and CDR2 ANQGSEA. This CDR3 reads CSARTTNEKLFF. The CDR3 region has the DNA TGCAGCGCCAGGACAACTAATGAAAAACTGTTTTTT.

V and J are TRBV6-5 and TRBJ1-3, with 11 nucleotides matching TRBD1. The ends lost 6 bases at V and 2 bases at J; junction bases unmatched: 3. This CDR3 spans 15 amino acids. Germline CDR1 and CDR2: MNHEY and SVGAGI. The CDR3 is CASSVDRGPGNTIYF. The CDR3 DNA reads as TGTGCCAGCAGCGTGGACAGGGGGCCTGGAAACACCATATATTTT.

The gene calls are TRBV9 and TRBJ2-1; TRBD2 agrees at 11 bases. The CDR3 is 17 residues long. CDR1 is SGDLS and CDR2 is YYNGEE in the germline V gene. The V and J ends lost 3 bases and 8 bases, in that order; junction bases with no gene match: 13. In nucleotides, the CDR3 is TGTGCCAGCAGCGCCCCTAGCGGGAGGACAGGTGGGGATGAGCAGTTCTTC. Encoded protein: CASSAPSGRTGGDEQFF.

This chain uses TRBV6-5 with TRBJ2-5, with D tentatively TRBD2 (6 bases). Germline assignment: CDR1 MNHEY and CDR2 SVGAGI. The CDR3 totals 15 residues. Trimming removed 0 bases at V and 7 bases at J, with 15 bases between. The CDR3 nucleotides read TGTGCCAGCAGTTACTCGGGGGGACTCGGAGGGACCCAGTACTTC. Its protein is CASSYSGGLGGTQYF.

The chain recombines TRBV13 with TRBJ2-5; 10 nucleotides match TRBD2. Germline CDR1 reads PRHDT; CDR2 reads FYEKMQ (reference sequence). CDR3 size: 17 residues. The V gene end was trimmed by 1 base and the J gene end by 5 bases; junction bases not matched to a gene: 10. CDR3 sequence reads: CASSLASAGGPWETQYF. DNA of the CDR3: TGTGCCAGCAGCTTAGCGTCAGCGGGAGGGCCTTGGGAGACCCAGTACTTC.

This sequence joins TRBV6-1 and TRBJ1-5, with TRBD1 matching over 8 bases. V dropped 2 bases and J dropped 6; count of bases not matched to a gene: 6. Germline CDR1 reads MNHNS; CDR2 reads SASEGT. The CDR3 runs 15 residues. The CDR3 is CASSESSGGGQPQHF. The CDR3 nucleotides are TGTGCCAGCAGTGAAAGTTCAGGGGGCGGTCAGCCCCAGCATTTT.

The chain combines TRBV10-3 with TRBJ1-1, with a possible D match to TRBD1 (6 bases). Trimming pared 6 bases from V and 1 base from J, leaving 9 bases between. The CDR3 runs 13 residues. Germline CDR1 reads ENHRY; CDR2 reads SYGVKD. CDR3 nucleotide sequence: TGTGCCATCAGGGAGACAGGGAACACTGAAGCTTTCTTT. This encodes CAIRETGNTEAFF.

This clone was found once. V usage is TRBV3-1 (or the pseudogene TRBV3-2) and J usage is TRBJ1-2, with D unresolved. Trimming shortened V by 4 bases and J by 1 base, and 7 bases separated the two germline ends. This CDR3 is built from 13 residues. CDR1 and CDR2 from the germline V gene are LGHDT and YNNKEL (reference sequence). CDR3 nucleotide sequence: TGTGCCAGCAGCCGTGCCGGTAACTATGGCTACACCTTC. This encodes CASSRAGNYGYTF.

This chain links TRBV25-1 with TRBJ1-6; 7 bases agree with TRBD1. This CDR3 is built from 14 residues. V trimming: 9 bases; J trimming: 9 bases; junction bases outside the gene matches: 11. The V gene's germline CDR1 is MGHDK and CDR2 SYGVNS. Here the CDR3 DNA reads TGTGCCAGTAGACAGGGAGAGCGGTCTTCACCCCTCCACTTT. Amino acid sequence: CASRQGERSSPLHF.

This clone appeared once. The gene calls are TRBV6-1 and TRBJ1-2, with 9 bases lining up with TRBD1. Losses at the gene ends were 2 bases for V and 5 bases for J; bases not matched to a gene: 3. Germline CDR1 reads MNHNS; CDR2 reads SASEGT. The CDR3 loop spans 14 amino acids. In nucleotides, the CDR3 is TGTGCCAGCAGTGAAACCGACAGGGGGTATGGCTACACCTTC. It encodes CASSETDRGYGYTF.

The CDR3 region is CASRLSTGVQYF. CDR3 nucleotides: TGTGCCAGCAGACTTAGTACCGGGGTGCAGTACTTC. J is TRBJ2-7 and V is TRBV13, with D possibly TRBD2 on 5 matching bases. V was clipped by 6 bases and J by 9 bases, with 15 bases between them. Germline CDR1 PRHDT, CDR2 FYEKMQ (reference sequence). The CDR3 extends over 12 amino acids.

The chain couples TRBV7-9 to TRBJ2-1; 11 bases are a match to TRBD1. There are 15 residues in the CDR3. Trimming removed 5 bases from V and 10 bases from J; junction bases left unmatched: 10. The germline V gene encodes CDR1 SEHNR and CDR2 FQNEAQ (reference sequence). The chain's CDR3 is CASSTRTGGKIEQFF. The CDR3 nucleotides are TGTGCCAGCAGCACGAGGACAGGGGGCAAAATAGAGCAGTTCTTC.

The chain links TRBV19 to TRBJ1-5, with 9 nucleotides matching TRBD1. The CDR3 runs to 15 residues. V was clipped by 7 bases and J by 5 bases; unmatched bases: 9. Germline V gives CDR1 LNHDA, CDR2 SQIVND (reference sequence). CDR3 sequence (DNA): TGTGCCAGTATAGGGACAGGGAGCCGTGATCAGCCCCAGCATTTT. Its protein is CASIGTGSRDQPQHF.

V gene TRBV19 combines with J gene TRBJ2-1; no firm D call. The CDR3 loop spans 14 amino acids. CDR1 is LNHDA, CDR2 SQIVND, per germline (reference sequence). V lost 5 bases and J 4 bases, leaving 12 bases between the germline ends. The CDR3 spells CASSAGSIYNEQFF. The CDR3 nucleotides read TGTGCCAGTAGTGCCGGGTCTATTTACAATGAGCAGTTCTTC.

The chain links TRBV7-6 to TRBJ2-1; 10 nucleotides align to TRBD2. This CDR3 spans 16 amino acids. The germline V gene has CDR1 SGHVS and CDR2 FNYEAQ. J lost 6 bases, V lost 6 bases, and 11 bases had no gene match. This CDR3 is CASSLEASGSINEQFF. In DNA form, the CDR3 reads TGTGCCAGCAGTCTAGAGGCTAGCGGGAGCATCAATGAGCAGTTCTTC. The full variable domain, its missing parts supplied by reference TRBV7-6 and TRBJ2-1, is GAGVSQSPRYKVTKRGQDVALRCDPISGHVSLYWYRQALGQGPEFLTYFNYEAQQDKSGLPNDRFSAERPEGSISTLTIQRTEQRDSAMYRCASSLEASGSINEQFFGPGTRLTVL.

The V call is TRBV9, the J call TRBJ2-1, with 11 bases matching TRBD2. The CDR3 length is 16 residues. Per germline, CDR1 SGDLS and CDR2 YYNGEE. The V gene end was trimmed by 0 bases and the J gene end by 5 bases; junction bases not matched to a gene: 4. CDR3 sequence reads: CASSVVSSGRNNEQFF. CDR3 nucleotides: TGTGCCAGCAGCGTAGTATCTAGCGGGAGGAACAATGAGCAGTTCTTC.

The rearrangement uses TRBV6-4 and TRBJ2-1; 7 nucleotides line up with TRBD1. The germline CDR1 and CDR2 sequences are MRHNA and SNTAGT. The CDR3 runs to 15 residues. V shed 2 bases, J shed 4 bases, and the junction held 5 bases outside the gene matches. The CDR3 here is CASSDHRGDYNEQFF. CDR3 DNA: TGTGCCAGCAGTGACCACAGGGGAGATTACAATGAGCAGTTCTTC.